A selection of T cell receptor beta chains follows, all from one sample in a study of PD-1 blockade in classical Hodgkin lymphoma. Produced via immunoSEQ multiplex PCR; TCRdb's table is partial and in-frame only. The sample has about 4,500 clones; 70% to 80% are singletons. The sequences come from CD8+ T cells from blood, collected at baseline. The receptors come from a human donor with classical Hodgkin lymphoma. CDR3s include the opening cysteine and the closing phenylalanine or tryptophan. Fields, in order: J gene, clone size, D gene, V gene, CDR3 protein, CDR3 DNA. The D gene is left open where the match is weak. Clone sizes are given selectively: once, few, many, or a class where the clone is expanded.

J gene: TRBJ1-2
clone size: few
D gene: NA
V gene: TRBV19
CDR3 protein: CASSPNMGQWVYGYTF
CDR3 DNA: TGTGCCAGTAGTCCTAACATGGGGCAGTGGGTCTATGGCTACACCTTC

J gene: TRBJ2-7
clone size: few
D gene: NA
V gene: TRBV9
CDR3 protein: CASSVAPGYEQYF
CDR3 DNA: TGTGCCAGCAGCGTAGCTCCGGGATACGAGCAGTACTTC

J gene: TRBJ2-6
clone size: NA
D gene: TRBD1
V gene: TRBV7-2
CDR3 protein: CASSGQGLSGANVLTF
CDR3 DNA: TGTGCCAGCAGCGGACAGGGCCTCTCTGGGGCCAACGTCCTGACTTTC

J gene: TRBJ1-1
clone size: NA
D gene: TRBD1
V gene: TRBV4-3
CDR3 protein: CASSQDPGGNTEAFF
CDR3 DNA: TGCGCCAGCAGCCAAGATCCAGGGGGCAATACTGAAGCTTTCTTT

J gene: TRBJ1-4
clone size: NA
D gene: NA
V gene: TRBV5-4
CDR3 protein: CASSLGGREAEKLFF
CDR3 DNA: TGTGCCAGCAGCTTGGGGGGCAGGGAAGCTGAAAAACTGTTTTTT

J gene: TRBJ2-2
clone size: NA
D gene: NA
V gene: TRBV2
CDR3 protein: CASSANRELFF
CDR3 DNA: TGTGCCAGCAGCGCGAACCGGGAGCTGTTTTTT

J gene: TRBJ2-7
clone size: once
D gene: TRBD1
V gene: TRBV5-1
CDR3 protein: CASRSRDREYEQYF
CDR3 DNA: TGCGCCAGCAGGTCCCGGGACAGGGAATACGAGCAGTACTTC

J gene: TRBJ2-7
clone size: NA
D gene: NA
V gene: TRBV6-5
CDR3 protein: CASSYFGGNEQYF
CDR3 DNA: TGTGCCAGCAGTTACTTTGGGGGAAACGAGCAGTACTTC

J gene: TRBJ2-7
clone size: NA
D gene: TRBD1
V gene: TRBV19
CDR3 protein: CASSIDSRTGYEQYF
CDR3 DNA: TGTGCCAGTAGTATAGATTCCCGGACAGGCTACGAGCAGTACTTC

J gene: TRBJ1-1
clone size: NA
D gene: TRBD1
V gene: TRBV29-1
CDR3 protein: CSARLEWTGTVLKMNTEAFF
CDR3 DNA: TGCAGCGCTCGCCTTGAATGGACAGGGACCGTCCTGAAAATGAACACTGAAGCTTTCTTT

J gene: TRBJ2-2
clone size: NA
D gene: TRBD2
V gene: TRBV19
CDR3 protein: CASSPSGLAGELFF
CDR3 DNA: TGTGCCAGTAGTCCTAGCGGGTTGGCCGGGGAGCTGTTTTTT